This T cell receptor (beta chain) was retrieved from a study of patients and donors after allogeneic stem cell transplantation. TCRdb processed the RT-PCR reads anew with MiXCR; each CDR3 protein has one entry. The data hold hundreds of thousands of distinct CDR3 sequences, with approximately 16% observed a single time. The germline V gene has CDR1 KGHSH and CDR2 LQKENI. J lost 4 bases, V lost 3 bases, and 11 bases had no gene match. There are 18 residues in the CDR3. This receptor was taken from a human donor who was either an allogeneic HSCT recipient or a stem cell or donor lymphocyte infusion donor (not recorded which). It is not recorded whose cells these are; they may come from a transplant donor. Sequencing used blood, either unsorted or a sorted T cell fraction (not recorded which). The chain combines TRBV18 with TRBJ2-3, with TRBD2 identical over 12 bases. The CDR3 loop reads CASSPLVTTSGGSDTQYF. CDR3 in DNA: TGTGCCAGCTCACCCCTTGTAACGACTAGCGGGGGATCAGATACGCAGTATTTT.